This TCR beta chain was sequenced during a study of blood T cell repertoires in COVID-19. Looking at the study overall: Sample material is recorded as cDNA or gDNA derived from T cells, B-cell-depleted T cells, or PBMCs.

As handled by the study authors: Estimation of nucleated cell counts relied on the amplification of reference gene primers. Profiling relied on immunoSEQ multiplex PCR, and the TCRdb table lists in-frame clones only, not all of them. V, J and clone size were drawn from that table, and D and trimming were deduced from the DNA. The sample holds 120,000 or so clones, just over 85% seen once. V lost 4 bases to trimming and J lost 7 bases; unmatched junction nucleotides: 9. In germline, CDR1 is SGHTA, CDR2 FQGNSA. The CDR3 is 16 residues long. The clonotype originates from a woman aged 45 to 65 with active or convalescent COVID-19. This chain uses TRBV7-2 with TRBJ2-7; 14 positions agree with TRBD2. The source material was peripheral blood. The CDR3 DNA follows: TGTGCCAGCAGCTCCGGGACTAGCGGGAGAATGTGGGAGCAGTACTTC. It is translated as CASSSGTSGRMWEQYF.